The clone carrying this T cell receptor (beta chain) was detected a few times. Its antigen is unknown. The data originate from a study of beta chain features in type 1 diabetes. Broader study findings: Among all four CD4+ subsets, Type 1 diabetes patients had TCRB CDR3s that were moderately but significantly shorter.

The germline CDR1 and CDR2 sequences are MNHEY and SMNVEV (reference sequence). CDR3 length: 16 amino acids. V lost 4 bases and J 0 bases, leaving 13 bases between the germline ends. All of the isolated RNA was reverse transcribed, so expressed TCRB transcripts were sequenced. Generated by immunoSEQ multiplex PCR, the TCRdb table keeps only in-frame clones and is missing some. The data show some 240,000 clones, 15% to 20% seen once. This chain uses TRBV27 with TRBJ2-4, with TRBD1 as a possible D gene (7 bases). The TCR sequence derives from a man aged 25-45 years with type 1 diabetes. Sequences were obtained from naive CD4+ T cells from blood. Here the CDR3 reads CASSSGGILAKNIQYF. CDR3 coding DNA: TGTGCCAGCAGTTCAGGGGGGATACTAGCCAAAAACATTCAGTACTTC.